These 19 T cell receptor beta chains came from one sample sequenced in a study of blood T cell repertoires in COVID-19. Sequenced by immunoSEQ multiplex PCR; TCRdb stores in-frame clones only, minus some. The repertoire consists of 280,000 or so clones, with 89% occurring once and the leading ten covering 2.5% to 3.5%. Sequences were obtained from PBMCs or T cells enriched from blood (not recorded which). These receptors originate from a woman in her 50s who had been exposed to COVID-19.

The genes are TRBV28 and TRBJ1-2, with D possibly TRBD1 on 6 matching bases. V was trimmed by 5 bases and J by 5 bases, leaving 9 bases between them. The CDR3 length is 12 residues. The germline CDR1 and CDR2 sequences are MDHEN and SYDVKM. In nucleotides, the CDR3 is TGTGCCAGCAGTCCCGGACAGTATGGCTACACCTTC. It encodes CASSPGQYGYTF.

This rearrangement joins TRBV5-1 to TRBJ1-5; D may be TRBD1 (6 bases). V dropped 0 bases and J dropped 7 bases, with 14 bases sitting between them. Germline CDR1 and CDR2: SGHRS and YFSETQ. This CDR3 contains 15 residues. CDR3 in amino acids: CASSLDGTNLQPQHF. The CDR3 DNA is TGCGCCAGCAGCTTGGACGGGACAAATTTACAGCCCCAGCATTTT.

The rearrangement uses TRBV12-5 and TRBJ2-1; 12 nucleotides match TRBD2. The CDR3 totals 20 residues. Germline CDR1 LGHNT, CDR2 FRNRAP. Trimming at V came to 3 bases and at J to 6 bases, leaving 18 bases not matched to a gene. CDR3 region: CASGFFPQRLAGVIPNEQFF. DNA for the CDR3: TGTGCTAGTGGTTTCTTTCCCCAGAGACTAGCGGGGGTGATCCCCAATGAGCAGTTCTTC.

In nucleotides, the CDR3 is TGTGCCAGCAGCTTAGTTGGGCGTAATCAGCCCCAGCATTTT. This translates into CASSLVGRNQPQHF. The chain employs TRBV7-8 and TRBJ1-5; D gene uncertain. V lost 1 base to trimming and J lost 4 bases, with 8 bases between them. Per germline, CDR1 SGHVS and CDR2 FQNEAQ. There are 14 residues in the CDR3.

The gene calls are TRBV6-5 and TRBJ1-1; D might be TRBD1 (6 bases). Germline CDR1 and CDR2: MNHEY and SVGAGI. Between the trimmed V and J ends, which lost 6 bases and 6 bases, there was a span of 14 bases. The CDR3 is made up of 13 amino acids. CDR3 protein: CASRRQEFAEAFF. CDR3 coding DNA: TGTGCCAGCAGGCGACAGGAGTTTGCTGAAGCTTTCTTT.

This chain joins TRBV19 and TRBJ1-5; D is undetermined. The CDR3 has 14 residues. With 3 bases removed from V and 4 bases from J, the gap between germline ends came to 10 bases. CDR1 and CDR2 (germline): LNHDA, SQIVND (reference sequence). The CDR3 is CASSIADGNQPQHF. The CDR3 DNA is TGTGCCAGTAGTATCGCTGACGGGAATCAGCCCCAGCATTTT.

This clone occurred once. The chain couples TRBV6-1 to TRBJ2-7, with 8 bases aligning to TRBD2. Germline-derived CDR1 and CDR2 are MNHNS and SASEGT. This CDR3 comprises 18 residues. V dropped 1 base and J dropped 2; count of bases not matched to a gene: 13. The CDR3 reads CASSEEVRGGTYPYEQYF. CDR3 coding DNA: TGTGCCAGCAGTGAAGAAGTTCGGGGGGGGACCTATCCCTACGAGCAGTACTTC.

The chain has TRBV5-8 and TRBJ1-5, with 10 bases lining up with TRBD1. The V segment lost 6 bases and the J segment 1 base; nucleotides outside the gene matches: 10. This CDR3 comprises 17 residues. Germline CDR1 and CDR2: SGHTS and YDEGEE. The CDR3 loop is CASTYPGTGVSNQPQHF. The CDR3 DNA is TGTGCCAGCACCTATCCCGGGACAGGGGTCAGCAATCAGCCCCAGCATTTT. The entire variable domain, with the rest obtained from reference TRBV5-8 and TRBJ1-5, is as follows: EAGVTQSPTHLIKTRGQQATLRCSPISGHTSVYWYQQALGLGLQFLLWYDEGEERNRGNFPPRFSGRQFPNYSSELNVNALELEDSALYLCASTYPGTGVSNQPQHFGDGTRLSIL.

V usage is TRBV20-1 and J usage is TRBJ1-6, with a weak D call TRBD1 (6 bases). V was trimmed by 3 bases and J by 9 bases, leaving 12 bases between them. This CDR3 region has 13 residues. Germline-derived CDR1 and CDR2 are DFQATT and SNEGSKA (reference sequence). DNA for the CDR3: TGCAGTGCTAGTACAGGGTTCGCTTCACCCCTCCACTTT. As protein: CSASTGFASPLHF.

The table lists this clone with a few counts. The chain recombines TRBV12-3 or TRBV12-4 with TRBJ1-4; D is undetermined. The CDR3 is 13 amino acids. Trimming pared 2 bases from V and 7 bases from J, leaving 8 bases between. CDR3 in amino acids: CASSLLGSEKLFF. DNA for the CDR3: TGTGCCAGCAGTTTACTTGGTAGTGAAAAACTGTTTTTT.

The gene calls are TRBV10-3 and TRBJ1-4; 8 bases match TRBD1. Germline V gene lookup returns CDR1 ENHRY and CDR2 SYGVKD. The CDR3 has 14 residues. Trimming cost V 2 bases and J 7 bases; bases outside gene matches: 3. This chain's CDR3 is CAISEQGASEKLFF. The CDR3, as DNA: TGTGCCATCAGTGAGCAGGGGGCTAGTGAAAAACTGTTTTTT.

The V call is TRBV12-3 or TRBV12-4, the J call TRBJ1-2, with TRBD1 matching over 8 bases. V lost 1 base and J lost 5; bases outside the gene matches: 0. The CDR3 spans 13 residues. CDR3 region: CASSLGDRYGYTF. In DNA, the CDR3 is TGTGCCAGCAGTTTAGGGGACAGGTATGGCTACACCTTC.

This clone occurred once. This chain connects TRBV7-9 to TRBJ1-4, with TRBD1 matching 7 bases. The CDR3 length is 14 residues. Unmatched junction bases numbered 6, after V lost 3 bases and J lost 8 bases. Germline CDR1 and CDR2: SEHNR and FQNEAQ (reference sequence). The DNA of the CDR3 is TGTGCCAGCAGCTTGAGGACAGGCGGCGAAAAACTGTTTTTT. Residues: CASSLRTGGEKLFF.

In the case of this clone: In the same sample, other DNA sequences code for this CDR3. CDR3 loop: CASSPARSYNSPLHF. The DNA for the CDR3 is TGTGCCAGCTCACCGGCCCGCTCCTATAATTCACCCCTCCACTTT. V and J are TRBV18 and TRBJ1-6; D call uncertain. CDR1 and CDR2 (germline): KGHSH, LQKENI. Trimming pared 3 bases from V and 0 bases from J, leaving 6 bases between. This CDR3 region has 15 residues.

The table lists this clone with a count of one. The V call is TRBV5-1, the J call TRBJ2-7, with TRBD2 identical over 13 bases. The CDR3 sequence is 15 residues long. V lost 4 bases and J lost 4; bases outside the gene matches: 5. Germline CDR1 SGHRS, CDR2 YFSETQ. CDR3 nucleotide sequence: TGCGCCAGCAGCGGTCGGACTAGCGGGGGATACGAGCAGTACTTC. Translated: CASSGRTSGGYEQYF.

The count of this clone is one. The V call is TRBV4-1, the J call TRBJ1-6, with D possibly matching TRBD1 (6 bases). Deletions cut 2 bases from V and 7 bases from J, with 12 bases between. This CDR3 contains 15 residues. Germline CDR1 is MGHRA and CDR2 is YSYEKL. The CDR3 sequence is CASSQPQGSNSPLHF. CDR3 nucleotides: TGCGCCAGCAGCCAACCACAGGGTAGCAATTCACCCCTCCACTTT.

The chain is built from TRBV28 and TRBJ2-2, with TRBD1 as a possible D gene (6 bases). CDR3 size: 13 residues. Trimming took 5 bases from V and 7 from J, leaving 11 bases between them. CDR1 is MDHEN, CDR2 SYDVKM, per germline. This CDR3 is CASSIQGIGELFF. The CDR3, as DNA: TGTGCCAGCAGTATCCAGGGGATCGGGGAGCTGTTTTTT.

The chain recombines TRBV28 with TRBJ1-5; no clear D. CDR1 is MDHEN and CDR2 is SYDVKM in the germline V gene. Trimming took 6 bases from V and 0 from J, leaving 15 bases between them. This CDR3 contains 16 residues. CDR3 bases: TGTGCCAGCAGCCCCCCTTCCCTATATAGCAATCAGCCCCAGCATTTT. This gives the protein CASSPPSLYSNQPQHF. Full variable domain (rest looked up from reference TRBV28 and TRBJ1-5): DVKVTQSSRYLVKRTGEKVFLECVQDMDHENMFWYRQDPGLGLRLIYFSYDVKMKEKGDIPEGYSVSREKKERFSLILESASTNQTSMYLCASSPPSLYSNQPQHFGDGTRLSIL.

The V call is TRBV30, the J call TRBJ2-3; tentatively, D is TRBD2 (7 bases). The CDR3 is 14 amino acids. Trimming stripped 4 bases from V and 4 bases from J, with 15 bases between. The germline V gene has CDR1 GTSNPN and CDR2 SVGIG (reference sequence). Here the CDR3 DNA reads TGTGCCTGGATCGGGGGGCGACGGGCAGATACGCAGTATTTT. Its protein product is CAWIGGRRADTQYF.